The rows below give T cell receptor beta chains drawn from one sample of a study of CD8 T cells in Susac syndrome. TCRdb processed the immunoSEQ multiplex PCR reads anew with MiXCR; each CDR3 protein has one entry. The data contain about 200,000 distinct CDR3 sequences, roughly 95% of them singletons. Sequencing input: CD4+ T cells from PBMCs. The receptors come from a human donor in good health. CDR3s include the opening cysteine and the closing phenylalanine or tryptophan. A D gene is named only where the DNA matches it firmly. Size is stated for part of the rows, as once, few or many counts, or as a class when the clone is expanded.

CDR3 DNA	CDR3 protein	V gene	J gene	D gene	clone size
TGTGCCAGCAGTTGGGGGGTTCGGCCCCAGCATTTT	CASSWGVRPQHF	TRBV12-3/TRBV12-4	TRBJ1-5	-	-
TGTGCCAGCAGCAGGCGACAGGGGAAGGACTATGGCTACACCTTC	CASSRRQGKDYGYTF	TRBV25-1	TRBJ1-2	TRBD1	-
TGTGCCAGCAGCGTAGGGGTGGGGGTGCGGACAGATACGCAGTATTTT	CASSVGVGVRTDTQYF	TRBV9	TRBJ2-3	-	-
TGTGCCAGCAGCGTAGCAGCCGGGCAGGGGGGTGAGCAGTTCTTC	CASSVAAGQGGEQFF	TRBV9	TRBJ2-1	-	once
TGTGCCAGCAGTAGGCGGACGACCGATCATTCACCCCTCCACTTT	CASSRRTTDHSPLHF	TRBV27	TRBJ1-6	-	-
TGTGCCAGCAGTTTACTTACGGGACAGGGCCCACAAGAGACCCAGTACTTC	CASSLLTGQGPQETQYF	TRBV28	TRBJ2-5	TRBD1	-
TGTGCCAGCAGCTCCGGGGAGCCCCAGCATTTT	CASSSGEPQHF	TRBV7-9	TRBJ1-5	-	once
TGTGCCACCAGTGATTTAGCGAGCGGGAGTGAGGAGACCCAGTACTTC	CATSDLASGSEETQYF	TRBV24-1	TRBJ2-5	TRBD2	-
TGTGCCAGCAGCCCCCAGGCGGGGGGCACTGAAGCTTTCTTT	CASSPQAGGTEAFF	TRBV3-1	TRBJ1-1	-	-
TGTGCCAGCAGCTATCAATCCGGACAGGGCTATGGCTACACCTTC	CASSYQSGQGYGYTF	TRBV7-2	TRBJ1-2	TRBD1	-
TGTGCCAGCAGTGTTCGGGAGCGCACAGATACGCAGTATTTT	CASSVRERTDTQYF	TRBV6-5	TRBJ2-3	-	-
TGCAGTGCTAGCAGAAACAATGAGCAGTTCTTC	CSASRNNEQFF	TRBV20-1	TRBJ2-1	-	-
TGCAGTGCTACCCGGGACAAGTACGAGCAGTACTTC	CSATRDKYEQYF	TRBV20-1	TRBJ2-7	-	once
TGTGCCAGCAGTTTACTAGCGGGAACCGGGGAGCTGTTTTTT	CASSLLAGTGELFF	TRBV12-3/TRBV12-4	TRBJ2-2	TRBD2	-
TGCAGTGCTAGGTCGGGGACAGGGTCACCCGAAGCTTTCTTT	CSARSGTGSPEAFF	TRBV20-1	TRBJ1-1	TRBD1	-
TGCACCAGCAGCCAAGGATACCAAGGAAACACTGAAGCTTCCTTT	CTSSQGYQGNTEASF	TRBV1	TRBJ1-1	-	-
TGCAGTGCTAGAGTGCAGGGAATCGACGAGCAGTACTTC	CSARVQGIDEQYF	TRBV20-1	TRBJ2-7	-	-
TGTGCCAGCAGTTTACAGGTCTATGGCTACACCTTC	CASSLQVYGYTF	TRBV12-3/TRBV12-4	TRBJ1-2	-	-
TGCAGTGCTAGCCCGGGAGGCCTTAACTATGGCTACACCTTC	CSASPGGLNYGYTF	TRBV20-1	TRBJ1-2	-	-
TGTGCCAGCAGTCCCATCGAAGGGGGACCCATCGCCCATGAAGCTTTCTTT	CASSPIEGGPIAHEAFF	TRBV6-2/TRBV6-3	TRBJ1-1	-	-
TGTGCCAGCAGTGTGACGGTTGGGGGTAATTCACCCCTCCACTTT	CASSVTVGGNSPLHF	TRBV12-3/TRBV12-4	TRBJ1-6	-	once